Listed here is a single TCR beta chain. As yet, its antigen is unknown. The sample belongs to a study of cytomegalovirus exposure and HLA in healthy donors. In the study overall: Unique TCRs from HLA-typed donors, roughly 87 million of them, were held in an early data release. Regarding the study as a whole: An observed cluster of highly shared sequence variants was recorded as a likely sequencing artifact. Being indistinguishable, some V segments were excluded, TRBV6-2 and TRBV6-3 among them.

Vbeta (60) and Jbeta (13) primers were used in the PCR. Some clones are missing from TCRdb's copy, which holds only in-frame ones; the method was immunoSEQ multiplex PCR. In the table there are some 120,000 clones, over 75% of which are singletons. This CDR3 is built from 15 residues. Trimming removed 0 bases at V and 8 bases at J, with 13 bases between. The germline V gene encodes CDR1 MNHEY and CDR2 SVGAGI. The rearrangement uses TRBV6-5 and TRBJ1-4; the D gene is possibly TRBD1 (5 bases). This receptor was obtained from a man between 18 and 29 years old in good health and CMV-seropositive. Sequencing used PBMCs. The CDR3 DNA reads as TGTGCCAGCAGTTACTCCCGGGGGGGGACGGAAAAACTGTTTTTT. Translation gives CASSYSRGGTEKLFF.